One sample yielded the 23 T cell receptor beta chains listed below, sequenced in a study of lymphopenia after photon versus proton radiotherapy. The data were produced by immunoSEQ multiplex PCR, yet TCRdb's version contains in-frame clones alone and is incomplete. Of roughly 25,000 clones in the sample, around 90% were seen once. The material was peripheral blood, obtained from a patient treated with photon-based radiotherapy. The origin of the receptors is a woman aged 50 to 60 with cholangiocarcinoma.

The genes are TRBV29-1 and TRBJ2-2, with D uncertain. CDR3 length: 14 residues. V shed 7 bases and J shed 0 bases, with 12 bases lying between them. Germline CDR1 is SQVTM and CDR2 is ANQGSEA. This chain's CDR3 is CSAEGRTNTGELFF. DNA for the CDR3: TGCAGCGCCGAAGGGCGGACGAACACCGGGGAGCTGTTTTTT.

This chain joins TRBV4-1 and TRBJ1-1; D is unclear. Trimming removed 0 bases from V and 4 bases from J, with 12 bases in between. The CDR3 is 15 amino acids. CDR1 and CDR2 (germline): MGHRA, YSYEKL. CDR3 protein: CASSQDRAGGTEAFF. The CDR3 DNA follows: TGCGCCAGCAGCCAAGATCGGGCTGGTGGCACTGAAGCTTTCTTT.

The chain recombines TRBV30 with TRBJ2-7; TRBD1 agrees at 10 bases. CDR3 length: 13 residues. V gave up 2 bases and J gave up 4 bases; unmatched junction bases: 2. The germline V gene has CDR1 GTSNPN and CDR2 SVGIG (reference sequence). CDR3 region: CAWSPGQGYEQYF. DNA of the CDR3: TGTGCCTGGAGTCCGGGACAGGGGTACGAGCAGTACTTC. The full variable domain, completed using reference TRBV30 and TRBJ2-7, is SQTIHQWPATLVQPVGSPLSLECTVEGTSNPNLYWYRQAAGRGLQLLFYSVGIGQISSEVPQNLSASRPQDRQFILSSKKLLLSDSGFYLCAWSPGQGYEQYFGPGTRLTVT.

CDR3 loop: CASSLAVGRAANYGYTF. The CDR3 DNA is TGTGCCAGCAGCTTAGCCGTCGGGAGGGCGGCTAACTATGGCTACACCTTC. The chain carries TRBV7-2 and TRBJ1-2; D not certain. Germline lookup yields CDR1 SGHTA and CDR2 FQGNSA. Trimming stripped 0 bases from V and 0 bases from J, with 14 bases between. The CDR3 spans 17 residues.

The chain combines TRBV27 with TRBJ1-2; 9 nucleotides match TRBD1. The CDR3 has 14 amino acids. Germline CDR1 and CDR2: MNHEY and SMNVEV (reference sequence). V shed 5 bases and J 5 bases; nucleotides not matched to a gene: 6. Here the CDR3 reads CASSPGTGKYGYTF. As DNA, the CDR3 is TGTGCCAGCAGTCCAGGGACAGGGAAATATGGCTACACCTTC.

The chain couples TRBV19 to TRBJ2-5; 9 nucleotides line up with TRBD2. The CDR3 loop spans 16 amino acids. The germline gives CDR1 LNHDA, CDR2 SQIVND (reference sequence). The V segment lost 3 bases and the J segment 2 bases; nucleotides outside the gene matches: 7. The CDR3 region has the DNA TGTGCCAGTAGTATGGTGGCTAGCGGGGAACAAGAGACCCAGTACTTC. This codes for CASSMVASGEQETQYF.

This clone was picked up a small number of times. The chain recombines TRBV7-8 with TRBJ1-2; maybe TRBD1 (6 bases). V shed 2 bases and J shed 7 bases, with 14 bases lying between them. CDR3 length: 14 residues. Germline V lookup: CDR1 SGHVS, CDR2 FQNEAQ. In nucleotides, the CDR3 is TGTGCCAGCAGCTTAAGGGGGATAACGGTTGGCTACACCTTC. This codes for CASSLRGITVGYTF.

V is TRBV19 and J is TRBJ2-1; tentative D call: TRBD2 (6 bases). The V gene lost 3 bases and the J gene lost 5 bases, with 14 bases spanning the gap. CDR3 length: 15 amino acids. Germline V gene lookup returns CDR1 LNHDA and CDR2 SQIVND (reference sequence). The CDR3 here is CASSMEGNWNNEQFF. The CDR3 nucleotides are TGTGCCAGTAGTATGGAGGGGAATTGGAACAATGAGCAGTTCTTC.

This clone was detected once. This chain links TRBV6-5 with TRBJ2-7; 10 bases match TRBD1. The CDR3 runs to 14 residues. V was clipped by 5 bases and J by 1 base; unmatched bases: 2. Germline V lookup: CDR1 MNHEY, CDR2 SVGAGI. CDR3 bases: TGTGCCAGCAGTCCGGACAGGGGGTCCTACGAGCAGTACTTC. Amino acid sequence: CASSPDRGSYEQYF.

Note on this clone: The junction does not match germline at one end; this may be a read error. In DNA form, the CDR3 reads TGTGCCAGCTCCTTTGACAGGGAGCGGTTCTTC. Encoded protein: CASSFDRERFF. V gene TRBV18 combines with J gene TRBJ2-1, with 7 bases identical to TRBD1. CDR3 size: 11 residues. Germline V gives CDR1 KGHSH, CDR2 LQKENI.

This clone was observed once. The chain employs TRBV29-1 and TRBJ2-7; TRBD2 agrees at 7 bases. The germline CDR1 and CDR2 sequences are SQVTM and ANQGSEA. The trim removed 4 bases at V and 0 bases at J, leaving 6 bases unmatched. This CDR3 is 14 amino acids long. DNA for the CDR3: TGCAGCGTTGCCGCCGGGACTAACTCCTACGAGCAGTACTTC. Translated, it gives CSVAAGTNSYEQYF.

The genes are TRBV10-1 and TRBJ2-2, with D perhaps assigned TRBD1 or TRBD2 (5 bases each). The CDR3 length is 14 residues. With 6 bases removed from V and 6 bases from J, the gap between germline ends came to 14 bases. CDR1 WNHNN and CDR2 SYGVQD come from the germline V gene (reference sequence). The CDR3 loop reads CASRASGTAGELFF. The CDR3 region has the DNA TGCGCCAGCAGGGCATCCGGGACGGCCGGGGAGCTGTTTTTT.

The chain's CDR3 is CASSREVVETQYF. The CDR3 bases are TGTGCCAGCTCGCGGGAGGTTGTCGAGACCCAGTACTTC. The chain carries TRBV6-5 and TRBJ2-5, with 8 positions matching TRBD2. Germline values: CDR1 MNHEY, CDR2 SVGAGI. The trim removed 8 bases at V and 5 bases at J, leaving 7 bases unmatched. The CDR3 is made up of 13 amino acids.

The chain uses TRBV7-9 and TRBJ1-2, with D possibly TRBD1 on 6 matching bases. V shed 0 bases and J shed 2 bases, with 13 bases lying between them. This CDR3 spans 16 amino acids. Germline V CDR1 and CDR2: SEHNR, FQNEAQ (reference sequence). The CDR3, as DNA: TGTGCCAGCAGCTTAGCCGGGGGCGGGAACAACTATGGCTACACCTTC. It codes for CASSLAGGGNNYGYTF.

The rearrangement links TRBV20-1 to TRBJ1-2, with D unresolved. Germline V gives CDR1 DFQATT, CDR2 SNEGSKA (reference sequence). The CDR3 has 11 residues. Trimming left V 5 bases short and J 4 bases short, with 8 bases between. DNA for the CDR3: TGCAGTGCTGCCACTCGCTATGGCTACACCTTC. It translates to CSAATRYGYTF.

This clone appeared once. The chain recombines TRBV11-2 with TRBJ1-1, with 9 bases aligning to TRBD1. This CDR3 is built from 18 residues. Germline V gives CDR1 SGHAT, CDR2 FQNNGV. J gave up 5 bases and V 3 bases, and 16 bases lay outside the gene matches. The DNA of the CDR3 is TGTGCCAGCAGCTTTTACCCGTCGACAGGGGGGTTTTCGACTGAAGCTTTCTTT. This sequence encodes CASSFYPSTGGFSTEAFF.

This chain connects TRBV4-1 to TRBJ2-5, with 9 bases matching TRBD1. V trimming: 0 bases; J trimming: 4 bases; junction bases outside the gene matches: 15. CDR1 is MGHRA and CDR2 is YSYEKL in the germline V gene. This CDR3 is 19 amino acids long. CDR3 amino acids: CASSQDYAGRTGVRETQYF. CDR3 nucleotide sequence: TGCGCCAGCAGCCAAGATTACGCCGGAAGGACAGGGGTAAGAGAGACCCAGTACTTC.

This clone appeared a single time. The chain joins TRBV7-2 to TRBJ2-1, with 7 bases identical to TRBD1. Germline V gene lookup returns CDR1 SGHTA and CDR2 FQGNSA. CDR3 length: 16 amino acids. Trimming cost V 5 bases and J 2 bases; bases outside gene matches: 9. CDR3 nucleotides: TGTGCCAGCAGCCCTCACTTACAGGGGACCTACAATGAGCAGTTCTTC. Translated: CASSPHLQGTYNEQFF.

This clone was detected only once. The chain joins TRBV18 to TRBJ2-7; D not resolved. V was pared by 4 bases and J by 3 bases, with 4 bases between. The CDR3 covers 11 residues. In germline, CDR1 is KGHSH, CDR2 LQKENI. The CDR3 nucleotides are TGTGCCAGCTCACAATACTACGAGCAGTACTTC. It specifies CASSQYYEQYF.

The gene calls are TRBV7-2 and TRBJ1-4, with D perhaps TRBD1 (5 bases). V gave up 0 bases and J gave up 6 bases, with 11 bases separating them. The CDR3 loop spans 15 amino acids. Germline V gene lookup returns CDR1 SGHTA and CDR2 FQGNSA. DNA for the CDR3: TGTGCCAGCAGCTTAGCGGGGGGGATATATGAAAAACTGTTTTTT. It yields the protein CASSLAGGIYEKLFF.

A remark on this clone: The sample holds other DNA sequences that translate to the same CDR3. The chain has TRBV4-3 and TRBJ1-2, with a tentative D call TRBD1 (6 bases). The CDR3 sequence is 16 residues long. Germline V lookup: CDR1 LGHNA, CDR2 YSLEER. V was clipped by 6 bases and J by 0 bases, with 17 bases between them. CDR3 bases: TGCGCCAGCAGTCCCTCGACAGGCTTAGCTAACTATGGCTACACCTTC. Translation: CASSPSTGLANYGYTF.

The V gene is TRBV11-2, the J gene TRBJ1-5; D may be TRBD1 (6 bases). V was cut by 5 bases and J by 5 bases, with 16 bases left in between. The CDR3 is made up of 15 amino acids. CDR1 SGHAT and CDR2 FQNNGV come from the germline V gene. The CDR3 DNA reads TGTGCCAGCAGCGGTTCGGACAGAAGGCATCAGCCCCAGCATTTT. Its translation: CASSGSDRRHQPQHF.

The chain carries TRBV19 and TRBJ1-2, with TRBD1 matching over 7 bases. V shed 5 bases and J 10 bases; nucleotides not matched to a gene: 7. CDR1 and CDR2 (germline): LNHDA, SQIVND (reference sequence). The CDR3 consists of 12 residues. The CDR3 sequence is CASSGNRGLYTF. The CDR3 DNA is TGTGCCAGTAGTGGGAACAGGGGCCTCTACACCTTC.